The text below deals with one TCR beta chain. The target antigen is unknown. PCR involved 60 Vbeta and 13 Jbeta primers. The protocol was immunoSEQ multiplex PCR, while the TCRdb copy is restricted to in-frame clones and leaves out a portion. The profile shows some 170,000 clones, 60% to 85% of them singletons. These data come from a study of cytomegalovirus exposure and HLA in healthy donors. CDR1 and CDR2 from the germline V gene are MNHNS and SASEGT. V dropped 8 bases and J dropped 1; count of bases not matched to a gene: 6. The CDR3 covers 15 residues. The study, taken as a whole, reports: Fewer than 20,000 TCR beta sequences were associated with HLA alleles at 0.05 false discovery rate in a later analysis. According to reports, the classifier identified cytomegalovirus status with high specificity and sensitivity.

The chain recombines TRBV6-1 with TRBJ2-3; TRBD1 agrees at 10 bases. The sequence was collected from a man aged 25 to 40 in good health and CMV-seropositive. The sequencing sample was made of PBMCs. In nucleotides, the CDR3 is TGTGCCAGCGGCCCCGGGACAGGGGGCACAGATACGCAGTATTTT. Protein: CASGPGTGGTDTQYF.